This TCR beta chain was obtained from a study of blood T cell repertoires in COVID-19. Study overall: There were acute and convalescent COVID-19 samples, and they came from the United States, Italy and Spain. T cells, B-cell-depleted T cells, or PBMCs provided the cDNA or gDNA that served as material.

Authors' data handling: For nucleated cells, counts were estimated from reference gene primer amplification. Assay used: immunoSEQ multiplex PCR; TCRdb lists only in-frame clones, some missing. That table is the source of V, J and clone size, and D and trimming were worked out from the DNA. The table lists tens of thousands of clones, more than 70% of them singletons, with roughly 13% in the top ten. On this clone itself: The junction and the germline gene differ at one end; a read error may be behind it.

This TCR was sampled from a human donor in a cohort sampled during active COVID-19. The specimen was peripheral blood.

This CDR3 reads CSASLGAF. The CDR3 DNA reads TGCAGTGCTAGTTTGGGCGCCTTC. The J gene is TRBJ1-2, the V gene TRBV20-1, with D uncertain. The germline gives CDR1 DFQATT, CDR2 SNEGSKA (reference sequence). The length of the CDR3 is 8 residues.